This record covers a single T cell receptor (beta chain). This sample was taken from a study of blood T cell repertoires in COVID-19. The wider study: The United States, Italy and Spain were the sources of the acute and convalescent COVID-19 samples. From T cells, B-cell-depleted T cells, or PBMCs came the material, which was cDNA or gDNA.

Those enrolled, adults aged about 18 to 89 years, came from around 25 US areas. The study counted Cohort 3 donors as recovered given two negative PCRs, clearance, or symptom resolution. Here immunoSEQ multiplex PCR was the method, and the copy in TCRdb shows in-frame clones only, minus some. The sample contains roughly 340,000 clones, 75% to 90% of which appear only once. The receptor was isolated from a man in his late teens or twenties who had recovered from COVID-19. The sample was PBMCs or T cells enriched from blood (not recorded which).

The CDR3 DNA follows: TGTGCCTGGAGCGCACAGGACAGGGTGAGGGGCTACACCTTC. As protein: CAWSAQDRVRGYTF. This chain uses TRBV30 with TRBJ1-2; the match to TRBD1 covers 8 bases. V shed 3 bases, J shed 8 bases, and the junction held 11 bases outside the gene matches. The length of the CDR3 is 14 residues. The germline CDR1 and CDR2 sequences are GTSNPN and SVGIG (reference sequence).